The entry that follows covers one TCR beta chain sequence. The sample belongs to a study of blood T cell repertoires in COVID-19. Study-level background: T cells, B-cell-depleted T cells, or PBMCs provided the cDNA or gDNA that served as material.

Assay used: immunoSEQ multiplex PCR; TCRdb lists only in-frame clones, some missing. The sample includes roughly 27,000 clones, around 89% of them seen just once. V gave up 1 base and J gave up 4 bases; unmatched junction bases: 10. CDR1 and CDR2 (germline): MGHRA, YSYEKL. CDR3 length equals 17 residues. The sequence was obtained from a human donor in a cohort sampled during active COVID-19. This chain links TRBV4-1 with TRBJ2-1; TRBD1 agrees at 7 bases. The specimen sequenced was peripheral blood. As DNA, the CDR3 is TGCGCCAGCAGCCAAGGATTCCCCGGGACAGATTACAATGAGCAGTTCTTC. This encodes CASSQGFPGTDYNEQFF.